What follows are 28 T cell receptor beta chains derived from one specimen sequenced in a study of T cell clones after liver transplantation. TCRdb's table, derived via immunoSEQ multiplex PCR, lists solely in-frame clones and lacks some. This repertoire shows 55,000 to 75,000 clones, about 73% found once; its top ten account for less than 3.5%. Sequencing was performed on CD4+ T cells from blood, taken at the approximately 15-month timepoint. The receptors shown here come from a human patient who received a liver transplant. Part of the T cells may come from the graft donor.

The chain is built from TRBV10-3 and TRBJ2-1; 7 bases agree with TRBD2. CDR3 length: 12 residues. With V trimmed by 11 bases and J by 8 bases, 9 bases remained unmatched. Germline CDR1 and CDR2: ENHRY and SYGVKD. CDR3 sequence (DNA): TGTGCCTCTAACCAGGGAGGGGATGAGCAGTTCTTC. This translates into CASNQGGDEQFF.

The chain carries TRBV28 and TRBJ2-3; 7 bases align to TRBD2. The germline CDR1 and CDR2 sequences are MDHEN and SYDVKM. The length of the CDR3 is 14 residues. V shed 1 base, J shed 4 bases, and the junction held 2 bases outside the gene matches. The DNA for the CDR3 is TGTGCCAGCAGTTTATCCCGGGGGGCAGATACGCAGTATTTT. Its translation: CASSLSRGADTQYF. Complete variable domain (other parts from reference TRBV28 and TRBJ2-3): DVKVTQSSRYLVKRTGEKVFLECVQDMDHENMFWYRQDPGLGLRLIYFSYDVKMKEKGDIPEGYSVSREKKERFSLILESASTNQTSMYLCASSLSRGADTQYFGPGTRLTVL.

This rearrangement joins TRBV4-2 to TRBJ2-3, with D perhaps TRBD1 (6 bases). Germline CDR1 is LGHNA and CDR2 is YNFKEQ. Trimming shortened V by 2 bases and J by 0 bases, and 15 bases separated the two germline ends. This CDR3 contains 17 residues. The CDR3 protein is CASSQQPGTPSTDTQYF. The CDR3, as DNA: TGTGCCAGCAGCCAACAGCCCGGGACACCAAGCACAGATACGCAGTATTTT.

This chain connects TRBV2 to TRBJ2-2; 13 positions match TRBD2. The CDR3 contains 15 residues. In germline, CDR1 is SNHLY, CDR2 FYNNEI. The V segment lost 6 bases and the J segment 6 bases; nucleotides outside the gene matches: 4. The CDR3 loop reads CASRITSGGAGELFF. Here the CDR3 DNA reads TGTGCCAGCAGGATTACTAGCGGGGGGGCCGGGGAGCTGTTTTTT. The full variable domain, with the rest looked up from reference TRBV2 and TRBJ2-2, is EPEVTQTPSHQVTQMGQEVILRCVPISNHLYFYWYRQILGQKVEFLVSFYNNEISEKSEIFDDQFSVERPDGSNFTLKIRSTKLEDSAMYFCASRITSGGAGELFFGEGSRLTVL.

The rearrangement links TRBV28 to TRBJ2-1; 10 bases fit TRBD1. The CDR3 is made up of 18 amino acids. Trimming removed 3 bases from V and 9 bases from J; junction bases left unmatched: 17. In germline, CDR1 is MDHEN, CDR2 SYDVKM. In nucleotides, the CDR3 is TGTGCCAGCAGTTTGGCCATTACCGGGACAGGGGATGAGAGTGAGCAGTTCTTC. It translates to CASSLAITGTGDESEQFF.

This clone was counted between two and nine times. The CDR3 here is CASSLSLAGSGTDTQYF. CDR3 DNA sequence: TGTGCCAGCAGCTTATCATTAGCGGGATCAGGCACAGATACGCAGTATTTT. This chain joins TRBV7-2 and TRBJ2-3; 8 bases align to TRBD2. After removal of 2 bases from V and 1 base from J, the junction contained 8 bases not matched to a gene. Germline V gives CDR1 SGHTA, CDR2 FQGNSA. The CDR3 length is 17 residues.

This clone came up once. J is TRBJ2-1 and V is TRBV19; D ambiguous. Trimming took off 6 bases at V and 6 bases at J, with 12 bases between the two ends. Germline-derived CDR1 and CDR2 are LNHDA and SQIVND (reference sequence). The CDR3 is 13 residues long. The CDR3 here is CASRVGNLNEQFF. The CDR3 nucleotides read TGTGCCAGTAGGGTAGGGAACCTCAATGAGCAGTTCTTC.

This chain links TRBV4-2 with TRBJ2-2, with D possibly matching TRBD2 (6 bases). V lost 4 bases, J lost 3 bases, and 12 bases lay in between. Germline V gives CDR1 LGHNA, CDR2 YNFKEQ. This CDR3 has 15 residues. For the CDR3, the DNA is TGTGCCAGCAGCCCCGGCGGGGCGGACACCGGGGAGCTGTTTTTT. Protein sequence: CASSPGGADTGELFF.

The chain carries TRBV2 and TRBJ2-1, with no clear D. This CDR3 contains 15 residues. Germline V CDR1 and CDR2: SNHLY, FYNNEI. Trimming removed 0 bases from V and 3 bases from J, with 9 bases in between. The CDR3 DNA is TGTGCCAGCAGTGAAGCACGGCAGAACTACAATGAGCAGTTCTTC. This encodes CASSEARQNYNEQFF.

The chain employs TRBV7-9 and TRBJ2-7, with D perhaps matching TRBD1 or TRBD2 (5 bases each). The V gene lost 5 bases and the J gene lost 3 bases, with 11 bases spanning the gap. Germline values: CDR1 SEHNR, CDR2 FQNEAQ (reference sequence). CDR3 length: 13 residues. The CDR3 here is CASSATGGYEQYF. The CDR3 DNA is TGTGCCAGCAGCGCAACAGGAGGCTACGAGCAGTACTTC.

The chain has TRBV9 and TRBJ2-1; either TRBD1 or TRBD2 may fit D (5 bases each). The CDR3 has 16 amino acids. CDR1 is SGDLS, CDR2 YYNGEE, per germline. V was trimmed by 4 bases and J by 5 bases, leaving 19 bases between them. In DNA, the CDR3 is TGTGCCAGCAGCACAGGTGGTGGGAGAGGCGACAATGAGCAGTTCTTC. Residues: CASSTGGGRGDNEQFF.

V is TRBV9 and J is TRBJ2-6, with D hard to call. The CDR3 spans 14 residues. Germline CDR1 is SGDLS and CDR2 is YYNGEE. Trimming left V 1 base short and J 0 bases short, with 2 bases between. The CDR3 region is CASSVTSGANVLTF. CDR3 nucleotide sequence: TGTGCCAGCAGCGTAACCTCTGGGGCCAACGTCCTGACTTTC. The full variable domain, completed using reference TRBV9 and TRBJ2-6, is DSGVTQTPKHLITATGQRVTLRCSPRSGDLSVYWYQQSLDQGLQFLIQYYNGEERAKGNILERFSAQQFPDLHSELNLSSLELGDSALYFCASSVTSGANVLTFGAGSRLTVL.

This clone was counted a few times. The chain carries TRBV19 and TRBJ1-2; 10 bases align to TRBD1. CDR1 is LNHDA, CDR2 SQIVND, per germline (reference sequence). The CDR3 sequence is 17 residues long. Trimming took 4 bases from V and 4 from J; bases not matched to a gene: 12. For the CDR3, the DNA is TGTGCCAGTAGTACTTCATGGACAGGGGGAAATACCTATGGCTACACCTTC. Amino acids: CASSTSWTGGNTYGYTF.

V and J are TRBV2 and TRBJ2-2; TRBD2 agrees at 9 bases. The germline CDR1 and CDR2 sequences are SNHLY and FYNNEI. J gave up 2 bases and V 4 bases, and 2 bases lay outside the gene matches. The CDR3 is made up of 15 amino acids. The CDR3 DNA sequence: TGTGCCAGCAGTGGGCTAGCGGGAAACACCGGGGAGCTGTTTTTT. It translates to CASSGLAGNTGELFF.

This clone was detected a few times. J is TRBJ2-3 and V is TRBV2; D not resolved. V was cut by 4 bases and J by 4 bases, with 12 bases left in between. This CDR3 is 14 amino acids long. Germline-derived CDR1 and CDR2 are SNHLY and FYNNEI. The CDR3, as DNA: TGTGCCAGCAGTGTCGGTCCGAGCGCAGATACGCAGTATTTT. As protein: CASSVGPSADTQYF.

This clone has only one observation. V is TRBV6-1 and J is TRBJ2-7; TRBD1 might be the D (5 bases). This CDR3 has 12 residues. Trimming left V 1 base short and J 6 bases short, with 7 bases between. The germline V gene encodes CDR1 MNHNS and CDR2 SASEGT. The CDR3 loop reads CASSEGTPEQYF. The CDR3 DNA reads as TGTGCCAGCAGTGAAGGGACACCCGAGCAGTACTTC.

This clone was seen more than once but under ten times. V usage is TRBV5-1 and J usage is TRBJ2-6; 11 nucleotides line up with TRBD1. Germline assignment: CDR1 SGHRS and CDR2 YFSETQ. The CDR3 consists of 18 residues. V lost 0 bases and J lost 0; bases outside the gene matches: 2. CDR3 residues: CASSLDGTGGSGANVLTF. Here the CDR3 DNA reads TGCGCCAGCAGCTTGGATGGGACAGGGGGCTCTGGGGCCAACGTCCTGACTTTC.

CDR3 region: CASSEARGNTIYF. CDR3 nucleotides: TGTGCCAGCAGTGAAGCGCGAGGAAACACCATATATTTT. The J gene is TRBJ1-3, the V gene TRBV6-1; D unclear. This CDR3 contains 13 residues. Trimming cost V 0 bases and J 4 bases, with 4 bases left between them. CDR1 and CDR2 from the germline V gene are MNHNS and SASEGT.

V gene TRBV6-1 combines with J gene TRBJ2-7; D is perhaps TRBD2 (7 bases). The CDR3 consists of 16 residues. Germline V lookup: CDR1 MNHNS, CDR2 SASEGT. V lost 3 bases to trimming and J lost 1 base, with 16 bases between them. CDR3 region: CASSDGGRDPSYEQYF. The CDR3 DNA is TGTGCCAGCAGTGACGGGGGGCGGGACCCTTCCTACGAGCAGTACTTC.

V gene TRBV10-1 combines with J gene TRBJ2-1; TRBD2 agrees at 9 bases. CDR1 and CDR2 (germline): WNHNN, SYGVQD (reference sequence). Trimming at V came to 6 bases and at J to 9 bases, leaving 12 bases not matched to a gene. This CDR3 region has 15 residues. CDR3 region: CASRSLAGGPGEQFF. The CDR3, as DNA: TGCGCCAGCAGGTCCTTGGCGGGGGGGCCGGGTGAGCAGTTCTTC.

The rearrangement uses TRBV6-5 and TRBJ1-5; 9 bases fit TRBD1. CDR3 length equals 14 residues. Germline CDR1 reads MNHEY; CDR2 reads SVGAGI. V shed 5 bases, J shed 7 bases, and the junction held 6 bases outside the gene matches. CDR3 nucleotide sequence: TGTGCCAGCAGTGTACAGGGGGCGGCACAGCCCCAGCATTTT. It encodes CASSVQGAAQPQHF.

This clone qualifies as medium-sized (0.01 to 0.1%). J is TRBJ1-5 and V is TRBV2; D is undetermined. Germline CDR1 reads SNHLY; CDR2 reads FYNNEI. The CDR3 spans 17 residues. V was shortened by 6 bases and J by 5 bases, with 23 bases between the two germline ends. CDR3 bases: TGTGCCAGCAGAAACGATCCGGGCACTCCTCTCCATCAGCCCCAGCATTTT. Protein product: CASRNDPGTPLHQPQHF. The whole variable domain, filled in from reference TRBV2 and TRBJ1-5, reads EPEVTQTPSHQVTQMGQEVILRCVPISNHLYFYWYRQILGQKVEFLVSFYNNEISEKSEIFDDQFSVERPDGSNFTLKIRSTKLEDSAMYFCASRNDPGTPLHQPQHFGDGTRLSIL.

This chain uses TRBV5-1 with TRBJ1-2, with 7 bases that match TRBD1. J gave up 2 bases and V 4 bases, and 11 bases lay outside the gene matches. The CDR3 runs 16 residues. CDR1 SGHRS and CDR2 YFSETQ come from the germline V gene. The CDR3 here is CASSPGTASQNYGYTF. The CDR3, as DNA: TGCGCCAGCAGCCCCGGGACAGCTAGCCAAAACTATGGCTACACCTTC.

This clone was seen repeatedly, ten times or more. The chain combines TRBV20-1 with TRBJ2-1; D gene ambiguous. The CDR3 length is 11 residues. Trimming removed 5 bases at V and 9 bases at J, with 11 bases between. Germline-derived CDR1 and CDR2 are DFQATT and SNEGSKA (reference sequence). The CDR3 protein is CSADNRVEQFF. The CDR3 coding sequence is TGCAGTGCTGACAACAGAGTTGAGCAGTTCTTC.

This chain links TRBV28 with TRBJ2-4; D not resolved. Germline CDR1 reads MDHEN; CDR2 reads SYDVKM. The CDR3 is made up of 11 amino acids. Trimming removed 3 bases at V and 8 bases at J, with 5 bases between. CDR3: CASSFRDIQYF. CDR3 sequence (DNA): TGTGCCAGCAGTTTCCGGGACATTCAGTACTTC.

This chain joins TRBV15 and TRBJ1-4; TRBD1 aligns across 8 bases. V was clipped by 0 bases and J by 7 bases; unmatched bases: 1. Germline lookup yields CDR1 LNHNV and CDR2 YYDKDF (reference sequence). The CDR3 contains 14 residues. The CDR3 sequence: CATSRDRGREKLFF. The CDR3 region has the DNA TGTGCCACCAGCAGAGACAGGGGGCGTGAAAAACTGTTTTTT.

The V call is TRBV19, the J call TRBJ2-5; D perhaps matches TRBD2 (7 bases). This CDR3 region has 15 residues. V lost 7 bases to trimming and J lost 4 bases, with 19 bases between them. The V gene's germline CDR1 is LNHDA and CDR2 SQIVND (reference sequence). Here the CDR3 DNA reads TGTGCCAGTACTCAGTCGGGGGGCCTCGGAGAGACCCAGTACTTC. Amino acids: CASTQSGGLGETQYF.

V and J are TRBV11-2 and TRBJ2-2, with 8 positions matching TRBD1. Trimming at V came to 0 bases and at J to 4 bases, leaving 1 base not matched to a gene. Germline V gene data show CDR1 as SGHAT and CDR2 as FQNNGV. CDR3 length: 15 amino acids. CDR3 protein: CASSLETGGTGELFF. The CDR3 nucleotides read TGTGCCAGCAGCTTAGAAACAGGGGGCACCGGGGAGCTGTTTTTT.